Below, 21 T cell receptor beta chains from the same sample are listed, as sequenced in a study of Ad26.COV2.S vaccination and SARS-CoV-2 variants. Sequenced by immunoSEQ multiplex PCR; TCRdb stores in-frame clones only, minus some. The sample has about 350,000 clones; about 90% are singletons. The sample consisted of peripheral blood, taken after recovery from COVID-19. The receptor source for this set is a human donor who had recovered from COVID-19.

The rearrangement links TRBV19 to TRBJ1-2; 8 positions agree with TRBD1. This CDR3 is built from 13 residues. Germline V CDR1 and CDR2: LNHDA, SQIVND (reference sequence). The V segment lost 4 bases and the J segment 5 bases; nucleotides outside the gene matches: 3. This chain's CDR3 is CASSRDRLYGYTF. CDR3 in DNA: TGTGCCAGTAGTAGGGACAGGTTATATGGCTACACCTTC.

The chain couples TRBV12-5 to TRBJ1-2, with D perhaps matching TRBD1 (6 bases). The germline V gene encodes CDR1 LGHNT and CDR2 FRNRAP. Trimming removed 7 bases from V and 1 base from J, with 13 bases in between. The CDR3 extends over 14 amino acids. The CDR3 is CASALDSVNYGYTF. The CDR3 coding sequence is TGTGCTAGTGCCTTGGACAGCGTTAACTATGGCTACACCTTC.

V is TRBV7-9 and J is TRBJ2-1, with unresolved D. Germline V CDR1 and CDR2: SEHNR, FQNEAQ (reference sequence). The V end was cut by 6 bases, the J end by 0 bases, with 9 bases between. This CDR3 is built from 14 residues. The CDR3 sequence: CASSSQSSYNEQFF. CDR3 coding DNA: TGTGCCAGCAGTTCACAAAGCTCCTACAATGAGCAGTTCTTC.

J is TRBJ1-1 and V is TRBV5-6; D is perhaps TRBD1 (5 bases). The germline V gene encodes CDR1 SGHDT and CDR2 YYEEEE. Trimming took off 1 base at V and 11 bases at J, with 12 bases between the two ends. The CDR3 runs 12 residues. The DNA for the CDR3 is TGTGCCAGCAGCTTGAGTACGGGGGAGGCTTTCTTT. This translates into CASSLSTGEAFF.

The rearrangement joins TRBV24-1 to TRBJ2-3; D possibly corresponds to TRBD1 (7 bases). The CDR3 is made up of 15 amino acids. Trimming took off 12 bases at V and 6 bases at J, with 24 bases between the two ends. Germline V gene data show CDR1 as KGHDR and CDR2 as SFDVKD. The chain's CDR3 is CAPQGGPPGGDTQYF. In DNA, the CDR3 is TGTGCCCCCCAGGGGGGTCCACCCGGGGGTGATACGCAGTATTTT.

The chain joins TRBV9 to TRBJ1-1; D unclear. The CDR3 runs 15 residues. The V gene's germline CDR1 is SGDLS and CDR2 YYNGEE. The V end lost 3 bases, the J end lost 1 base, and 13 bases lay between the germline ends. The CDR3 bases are TGTGCCAGCAGCGCCAACCACGAGTCGAACACTGAAGCTTTCTTT. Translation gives CASSANHESNTEAFF.

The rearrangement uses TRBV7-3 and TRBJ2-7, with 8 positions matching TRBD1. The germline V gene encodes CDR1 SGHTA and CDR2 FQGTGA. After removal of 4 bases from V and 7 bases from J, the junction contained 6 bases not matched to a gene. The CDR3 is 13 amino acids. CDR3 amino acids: CASSSDRQGEQYF. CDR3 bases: TGTGCCAGCAGCTCGGATCGACAGGGGGAGCAGTACTTC.

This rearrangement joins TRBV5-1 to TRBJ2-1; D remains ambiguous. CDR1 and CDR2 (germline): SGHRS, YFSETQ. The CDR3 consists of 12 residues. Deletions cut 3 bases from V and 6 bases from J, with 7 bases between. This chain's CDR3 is CASSSMSNEQFF. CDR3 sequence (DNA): TGCGCCAGCAGCTCTATGTCCAATGAGCAGTTCTTC.

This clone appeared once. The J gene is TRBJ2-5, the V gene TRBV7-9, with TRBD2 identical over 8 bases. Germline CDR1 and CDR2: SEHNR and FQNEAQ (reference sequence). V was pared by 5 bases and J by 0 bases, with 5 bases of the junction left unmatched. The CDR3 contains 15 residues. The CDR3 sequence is CASSRSGKYQETQYF. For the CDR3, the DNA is TGTGCCAGCAGCCGTAGCGGGAAGTACCAAGAGACCCAGTACTTC.

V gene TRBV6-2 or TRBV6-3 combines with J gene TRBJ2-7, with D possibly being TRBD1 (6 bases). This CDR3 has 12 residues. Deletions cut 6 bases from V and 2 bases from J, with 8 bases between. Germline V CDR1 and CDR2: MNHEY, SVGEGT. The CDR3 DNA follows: TGTGCCAGCAGCAGGGGAGCCTACGAGCAGTACTTC. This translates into CASSRGAYEQYF.

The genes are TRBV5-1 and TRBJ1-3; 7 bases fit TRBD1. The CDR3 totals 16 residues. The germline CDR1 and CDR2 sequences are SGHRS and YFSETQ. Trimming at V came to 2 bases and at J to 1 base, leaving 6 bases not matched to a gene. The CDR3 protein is CASSFTLTGSGNTIYF. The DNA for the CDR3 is TGCGCCAGCAGCTTTACCCTGACAGGGTCTGGAAACACCATATATTTT.

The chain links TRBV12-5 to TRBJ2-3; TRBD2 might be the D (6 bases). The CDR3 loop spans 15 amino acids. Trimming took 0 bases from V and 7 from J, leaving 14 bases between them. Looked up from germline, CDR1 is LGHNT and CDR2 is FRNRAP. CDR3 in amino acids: CASGLVAGPPNTQYF. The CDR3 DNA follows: TGTGCTAGTGGTTTGGTGGCGGGACCCCCAAATACGCAGTATTTT.

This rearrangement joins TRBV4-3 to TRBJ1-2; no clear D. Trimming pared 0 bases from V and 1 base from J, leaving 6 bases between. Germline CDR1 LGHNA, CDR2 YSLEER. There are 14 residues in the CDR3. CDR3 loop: CASSQEALNYGYTF. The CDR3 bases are TGCGCCAGCAGCCAAGAGGCACTTAACTATGGCTACACCTTC.

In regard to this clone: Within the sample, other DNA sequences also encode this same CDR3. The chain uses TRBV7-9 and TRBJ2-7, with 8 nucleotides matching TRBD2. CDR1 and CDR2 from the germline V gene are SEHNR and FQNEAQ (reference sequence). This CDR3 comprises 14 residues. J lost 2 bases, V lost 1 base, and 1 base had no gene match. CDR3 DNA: TGTGCCAGCAGCTTAGGCGGGGGGACCTACGAGCAGTACTTC. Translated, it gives CASSLGGGTYEQYF.

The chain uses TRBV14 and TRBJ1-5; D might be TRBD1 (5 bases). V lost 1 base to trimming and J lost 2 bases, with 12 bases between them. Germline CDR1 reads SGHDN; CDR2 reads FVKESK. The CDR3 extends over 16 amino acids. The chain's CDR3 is CASSQVFSRGNQPQHF. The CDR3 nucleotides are TGTGCCAGCAGCCAAGTATTTTCCAGGGGCAATCAGCCCCAGCATTTT.

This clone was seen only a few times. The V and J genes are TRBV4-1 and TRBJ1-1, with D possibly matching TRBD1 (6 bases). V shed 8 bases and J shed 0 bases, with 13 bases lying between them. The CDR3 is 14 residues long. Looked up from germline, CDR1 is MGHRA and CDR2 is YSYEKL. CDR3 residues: CASQGRTVNTEAFF. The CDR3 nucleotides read TGCGCCAGCCAGGGGAGAACGGTGAACACTGAAGCTTTCTTT.

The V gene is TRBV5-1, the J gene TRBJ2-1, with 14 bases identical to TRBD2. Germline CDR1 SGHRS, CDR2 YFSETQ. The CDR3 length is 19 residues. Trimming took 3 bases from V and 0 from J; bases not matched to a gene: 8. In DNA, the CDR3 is TGCGCCAGCAGCTCCTCTGGACTAGCGGGGGGTAGCTCCTACAATGAGCAGTTCTTC. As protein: CASSSSGLAGGSSYNEQFF.

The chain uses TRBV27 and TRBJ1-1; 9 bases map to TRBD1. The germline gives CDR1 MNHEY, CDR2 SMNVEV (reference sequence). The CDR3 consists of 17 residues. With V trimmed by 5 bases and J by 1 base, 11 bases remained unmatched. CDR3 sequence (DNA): TGTGCCAGCAGTCAACCGACAGGGGGTGCTTCGAACACTGAAGCTTTCTTT. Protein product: CASSQPTGGASNTEAFF.

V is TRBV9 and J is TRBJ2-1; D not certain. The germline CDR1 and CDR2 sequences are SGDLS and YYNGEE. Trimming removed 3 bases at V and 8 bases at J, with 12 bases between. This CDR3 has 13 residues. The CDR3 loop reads CASSGLRRDEQFF. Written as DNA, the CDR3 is TGTGCCAGCAGCGGGCTACGAAGGGATGAGCAGTTCTTC. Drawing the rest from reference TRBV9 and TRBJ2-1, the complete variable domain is DSGVTQTPKHLITATGQRVTLRCSPRSGDLSVYWYQQSLDQGLQFLIQYYNGEERAKGNILERFSAQQFPDLHSELNLSSLELGDSALYFCASSGLRRDEQFFGPGTRLTVL.

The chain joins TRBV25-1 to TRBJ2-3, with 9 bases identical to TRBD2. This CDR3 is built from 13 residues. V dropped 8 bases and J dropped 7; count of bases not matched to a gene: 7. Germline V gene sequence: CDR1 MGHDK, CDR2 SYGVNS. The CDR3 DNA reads TGTGCCAGCCCTGGACTAGCGTACCATACGCAGTATTTT. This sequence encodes CASPGLAYHTQYF.

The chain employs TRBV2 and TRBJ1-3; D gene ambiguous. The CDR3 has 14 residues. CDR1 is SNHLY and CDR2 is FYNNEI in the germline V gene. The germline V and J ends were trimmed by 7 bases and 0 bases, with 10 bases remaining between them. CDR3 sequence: CASMRLSSGNTIYF. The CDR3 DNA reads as TGTGCCAGCATGAGGTTGAGCTCTGGAAACACCATATATTTT.